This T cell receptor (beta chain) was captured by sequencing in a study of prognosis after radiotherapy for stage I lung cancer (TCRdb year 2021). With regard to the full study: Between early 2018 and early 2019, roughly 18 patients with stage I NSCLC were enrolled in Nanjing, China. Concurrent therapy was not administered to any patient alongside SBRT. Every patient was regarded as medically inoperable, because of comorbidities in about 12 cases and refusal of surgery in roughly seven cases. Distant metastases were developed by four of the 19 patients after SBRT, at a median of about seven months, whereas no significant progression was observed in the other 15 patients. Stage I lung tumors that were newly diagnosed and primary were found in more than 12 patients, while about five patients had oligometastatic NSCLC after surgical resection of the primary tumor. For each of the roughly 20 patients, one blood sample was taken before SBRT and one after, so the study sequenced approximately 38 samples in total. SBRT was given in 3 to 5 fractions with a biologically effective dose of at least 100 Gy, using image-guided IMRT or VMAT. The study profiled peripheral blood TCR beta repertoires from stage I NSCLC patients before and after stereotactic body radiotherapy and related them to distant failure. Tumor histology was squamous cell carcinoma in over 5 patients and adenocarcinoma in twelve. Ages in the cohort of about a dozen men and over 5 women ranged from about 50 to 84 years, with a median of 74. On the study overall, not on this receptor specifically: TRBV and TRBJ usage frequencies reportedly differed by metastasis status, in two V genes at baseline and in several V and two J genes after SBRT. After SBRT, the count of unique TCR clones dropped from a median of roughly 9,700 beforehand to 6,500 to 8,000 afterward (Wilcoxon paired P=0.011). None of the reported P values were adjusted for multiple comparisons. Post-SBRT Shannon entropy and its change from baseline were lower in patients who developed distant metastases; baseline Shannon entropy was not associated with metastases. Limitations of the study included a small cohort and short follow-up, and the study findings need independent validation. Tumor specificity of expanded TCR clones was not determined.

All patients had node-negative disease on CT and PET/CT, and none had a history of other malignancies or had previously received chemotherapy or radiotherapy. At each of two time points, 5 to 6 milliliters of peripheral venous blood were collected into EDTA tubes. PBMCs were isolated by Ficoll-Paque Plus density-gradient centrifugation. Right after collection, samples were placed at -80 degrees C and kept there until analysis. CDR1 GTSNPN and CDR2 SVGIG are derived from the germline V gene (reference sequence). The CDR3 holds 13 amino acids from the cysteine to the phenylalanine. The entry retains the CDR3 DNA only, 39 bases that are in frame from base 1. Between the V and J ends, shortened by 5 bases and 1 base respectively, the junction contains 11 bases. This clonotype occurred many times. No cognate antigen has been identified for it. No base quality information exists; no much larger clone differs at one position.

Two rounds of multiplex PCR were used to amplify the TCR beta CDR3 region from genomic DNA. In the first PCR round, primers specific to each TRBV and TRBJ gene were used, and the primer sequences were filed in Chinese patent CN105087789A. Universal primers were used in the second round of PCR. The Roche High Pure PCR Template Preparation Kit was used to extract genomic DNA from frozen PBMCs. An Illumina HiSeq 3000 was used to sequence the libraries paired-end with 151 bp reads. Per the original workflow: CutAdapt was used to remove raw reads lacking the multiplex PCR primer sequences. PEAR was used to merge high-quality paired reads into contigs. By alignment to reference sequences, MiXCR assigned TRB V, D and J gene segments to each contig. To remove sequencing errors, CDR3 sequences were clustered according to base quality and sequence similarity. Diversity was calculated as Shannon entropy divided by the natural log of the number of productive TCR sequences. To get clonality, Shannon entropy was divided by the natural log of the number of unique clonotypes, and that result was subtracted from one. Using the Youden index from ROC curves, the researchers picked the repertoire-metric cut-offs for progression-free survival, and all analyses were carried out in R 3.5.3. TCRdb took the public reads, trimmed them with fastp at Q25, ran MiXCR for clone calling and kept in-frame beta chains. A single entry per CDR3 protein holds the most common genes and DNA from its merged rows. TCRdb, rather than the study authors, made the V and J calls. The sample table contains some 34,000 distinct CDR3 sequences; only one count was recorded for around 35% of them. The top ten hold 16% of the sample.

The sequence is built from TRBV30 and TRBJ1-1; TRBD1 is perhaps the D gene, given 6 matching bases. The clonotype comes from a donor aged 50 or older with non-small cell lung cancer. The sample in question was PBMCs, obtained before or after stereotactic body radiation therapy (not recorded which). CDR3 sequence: CAWSRGANTEAFF. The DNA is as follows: TGTGCCTGGTCACGGGGGGCGAACACTGAAGCTTTCTTT.